This T cell receptor beta chain was sequenced during a study of blood T cells in healthy people across ages. Study summary: Every two T cells gave about one barcoded beta molecule via template switching.

This clonotype appeared a few times. Trimming stripped 3 bases from V and 0 bases from J, with 14 bases between. The CDR3 sequence is 15 residues long. Germline V gene sequence: CDR1 DFQATT, CDR2 SNEGSKA (reference sequence). Next came a second PCR, run for about 6 to 11 cycles, which used a sample-barcoded 5' primer along with a J-beta primer mix. TCRdb processed the 5' RACE reads anew with MiXCR; each CDR3 protein has one entry. This table has some 860,000 distinct CDR3 sequences, approximately 53% appearing once. The source material was blood. This sequence was found in a man aged 40-50 years in good health. This chain joins TRBV20-1 and TRBJ1-2; D ambiguous. The CDR3 sequence: CSASEWAGSNYGYTF. The CDR3 DNA sequence: TGCAGTGCTAGTGAGTGGGCCGGATCTAACTATGGCTACACCTTC.